The 8 T cell receptor beta chains below all came from one sample that was sequenced in a study of blood T cells in healthy people across ages. Next came a second PCR, run for roughly 7 to 12 cycles, which used a sample-barcoded 5' primer along with a J-beta primer mix. TCRdb re-called the 5' RACE reads with MiXCR, one entry per CDR3 protein. The sample has over 1.5 million distinct CDR3 sequences, 49% seen once. Sequenced: blood. These receptors were taken from a woman in her thirties or forties in good health.

Remarks on this clonotype: Mismatch with germline at one junction end may stem from a read error. This rearrangement joins TRBV7-9 to TRBJ2-7, with D perhaps matching TRBD1 or TRBD2 (5 bases each). CDR1 and CDR2 from the germline V gene are SEHNR and FQNEAQ (reference sequence). The CDR3 has 12 amino acids. Here the CDR3 reads CASGDRTYERYF. The CDR3 coding sequence is TGTGCCAGCGGGGACCGAACCTACGAGCGGTACTTC.

V usage is TRBV7-2 and J usage is TRBJ2-7; D is ambiguous. CDR3 length: 13 residues. V lost 4 bases and J lost 4, with 11 bases in between. Germline loops: CDR1 SGHTA, CDR2 FQGNSA. The CDR3 region has the DNA TGTGCCAGCAGCTCGAGGCAGTATTACGAGCAGTACTTC. Protein product: CASSSRQYYEQYF. Looking up the rest from reference TRBV7-2 and TRBJ2-7 gives the full variable domain: GAGVSQSPSNKVTEKGKDVELRCDPISGHTALYWYRQSLGQGLEFLIYFQGNSAPDKSGLPSDRFSAERTGGSVSTLTIQRTQQEDSAVYLCASSSRQYYEQYFGPGTRLTVT.

The chain carries TRBV6-5 and TRBJ2-1, with TRBD2 identical over 16 bases. The V segment lost 8 bases and the J segment 7 bases; nucleotides outside the gene matches: 5. The germline V gene has CDR1 MNHEY and CDR2 SVGAGI. CDR3 length equals 15 residues. CDR3 sequence reads: CASGTSGGAGNEQFF. Written as DNA, the CDR3 is TGTGCCAGCGGGACTAGCGGGGGGGCCGGGAATGAGCAGTTCTTC.

V and J are TRBV4-3 and TRBJ1-1; D gene unclear. This CDR3 comprises 15 residues. V dropped 1 base and J dropped 0 bases, with 9 bases sitting between them. Germline V CDR1 and CDR2: LGHNA, YSLEER. The CDR3 sequence: CASSQGLRLNTEAFF. CDR3 in DNA: TGCGCCAGCAGCCAAGGTCTCCGACTGAACACTGAAGCTTTCTTT.

This clonotype was observed once. The chain combines TRBV11-2 with TRBJ2-3; 13 bases fit TRBD2. J was trimmed by 0 bases and V by 2 bases; bases with no gene match: 5. This CDR3 is 18 amino acids long. Germline V gene sequence: CDR1 SGHAT, CDR2 FQNNGV. As DNA, the CDR3 is TGTGCCAGCAGCTTACCAACTAGCGGGGGGGCCAGCACAGATACGCAGTATTTT. Amino acid sequence: CASSLPTSGGASTDTQYF. Looking up the rest from reference TRBV11-2 and TRBJ2-3 gives the full variable domain: EAGVAQSPRYKIIEKRQSVAFWCNPISGHATLYWYQQILGQGPKLLIQFQNNGVVDDSQLPKDRFSAERLKGVDSTLKIQPAKLEDSAVYLCASSLPTSGGASTDTQYFGPGTRLTVL.

This clonotype was counted only a few times. CDR3 region: CASSGRQGGEQFF. The CDR3 bases are TGTGCCAGCAGTGGACGACAGGGGGGCGAGCAGTTCTTC. The chain has TRBV12-3 or TRBV12-4 and TRBJ2-1; TRBD1 aligns across 9 bases. The junction had 6 bases not matched to a gene; V was cut back by 5 bases and J by 10 bases. There are 13 residues in the CDR3.

The chain is built from TRBV4-3 and TRBJ2-1; D may be TRBD2 (5 bases). The CDR3 spans 13 residues. Between the trimmed V and J ends, which lost 0 bases and 10 bases, there was a span of 10 bases. Germline assignment: CDR1 LGHNA and CDR2 YSLEER. The CDR3 nucleotides read TGCGCCAGCAGCCAAGATAGTAGCGAAGAGCAGTTCTTC. Its translation: CASSQDSSEEQFF.

V and J are TRBV20-1 and TRBJ2-6, with D unclear. Trimming took 3 bases from V and 3 from J, leaving 12 bases between them. Per the germline V gene, CDR1 is DFQATT and CDR2 is SNEGSKA (reference sequence). CDR3 length: 15 residues. CDR3 bases: TGCAGTGCTAGTTCCAGTCAGTATGGGGCCAACGTCCTGACTTTC. Amino acids: CSASSSQYGANVLTF.